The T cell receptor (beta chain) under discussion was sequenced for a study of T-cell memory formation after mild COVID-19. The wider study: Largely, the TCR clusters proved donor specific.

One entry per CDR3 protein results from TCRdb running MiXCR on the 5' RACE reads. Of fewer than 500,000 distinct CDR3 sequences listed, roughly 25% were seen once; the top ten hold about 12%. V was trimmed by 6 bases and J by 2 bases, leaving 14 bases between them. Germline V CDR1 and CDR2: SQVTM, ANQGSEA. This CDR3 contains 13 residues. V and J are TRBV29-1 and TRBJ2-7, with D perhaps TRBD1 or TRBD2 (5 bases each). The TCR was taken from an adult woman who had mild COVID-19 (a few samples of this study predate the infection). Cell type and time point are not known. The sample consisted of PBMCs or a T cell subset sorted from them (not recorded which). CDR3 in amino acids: CSVSGTVTYEQYF. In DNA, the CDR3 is TGCAGCGTGTCCGGGACGGTAACCTACGAGCAGTACTTC.